The rows below give T cell receptor beta chains drawn from one sample of a study of response to subunit inactivated influenza vaccine. MiXCR, applied by TCRdb to the RT-PCR reads, yields one record per CDR3 protein. The table includes 600,000 to 850,000 distinct CDR3 sequences, 14% detected once. The material sequenced was PBMCs from blood, taken less than 15 days before vaccination. The receptors stem from a man in his fifties who received an inactivated influenza vaccine. Each CDR3 is given with its conserved first and last residue. The order of the fields is clone size, J gene, CDR3 length, V gene, D gene, CDR3 DNA, CDR3 protein. A D gene is named only where the DNA matches it firmly. For some rows the clone size is stated as once, few or many, or as a class when expanded; others skip it.

clone_size: -
j_call: TRBJ2-7
cdr3_length: 16
v_call: TRBV3-1
d_call: -
cdr3_nt: TGTGCCAGCAGCCAAGGACTACCACCACGAACCTACGAGCAGTACTTC
cdr3_aa: CASSQGLPPRTYEQYF

clone_size: -
j_call: TRBJ2-3
cdr3_length: 14
v_call: TRBV19
d_call: TRBD1
cdr3_nt: TGTGCCAGTAACCCGGGACAGAGCACAGATACGCAGTATTTT
cdr3_aa: CASNPGQSTDTQYF

clone_size: few
j_call: TRBJ2-7
cdr3_length: 13
v_call: TRBV20-1
d_call: TRBD1
cdr3_nt: TGCAGTGCGGCGGGACAGGGTATGAACGAGCAGTACTTC
cdr3_aa: CSAAGQGMNEQYF

clone_size: -
j_call: TRBJ2-7
cdr3_length: 10
v_call: TRBV29-1
d_call: -
cdr3_nt: TGCAGCGTGCAGGAGTACGAGCAGTACTTC
cdr3_aa: CSVQEYEQYF

clone_size: -
j_call: TRBJ1-1
cdr3_length: 16
v_call: TRBV5-1
d_call: -
cdr3_nt: TGCGCCAGCAGCGGGGGGACCGGGGGGATGAACACTGAAGCTTTCTTT
cdr3_aa: CASSGGTGGMNTEAFF

clone_size: few
j_call: TRBJ2-3
cdr3_length: 18
v_call: TRBV6-2/TRBV6-3
d_call: -
cdr3_nt: TGTGCCAGCAGTTGGAGGATCGAGGCCGAATTCATTCCAGATACGCAGTATTTT
cdr3_aa: CASSWRIEAEFIPDTQYF

clone_size: -
j_call: TRBJ2-3
cdr3_length: 19
v_call: TRBV15
d_call: TRBD2
cdr3_nt: TGTGCCACCAGCAGACCGGGACTAGCGGGGGTGCTTAGCACAGATACGCAGTATTTT
cdr3_aa: CATSRPGLAGVLSTDTQYF

clone_size: few
j_call: TRBJ2-7
cdr3_length: 16
v_call: TRBV10-3
d_call: -
cdr3_nt: TGTGCCATCAGTGATGGGCGCCAGGGGATGGACTACGAGCAGTACTTC
cdr3_aa: CAISDGRQGMDYEQYF

clone_size: many
j_call: TRBJ1-1
cdr3_length: 13
v_call: TRBV4-3
d_call: -
cdr3_nt: TGCGCCAGCAGCCGGGGGGCCCACACTGAAGCTTTCTTT
cdr3_aa: CASSRGAHTEAFF

clone_size: -
j_call: TRBJ2-2
cdr3_length: 17
v_call: TRBV10-2
d_call: -
cdr3_nt: TGCGCCATCCTACTCCAAACTGGCGGGATACGTACCGGGGAGCTGTTTTTT
cdr3_aa: CAILLQTGGIRTGELFF

clone_size: few
j_call: TRBJ2-5
cdr3_length: 14
v_call: TRBV28
d_call: -
cdr3_nt: TGTGCCAGCAGTTTCTCCAGGTTCCAAGAGACCCAGTACTTC
cdr3_aa: CASSFSRFQETQYF

clone_size: -
j_call: TRBJ2-7
cdr3_length: 14
v_call: TRBV6-2/TRBV6-3
d_call: -
cdr3_nt: TGTGCCAGCAGAACCTCGACAGGCCGAGGCGAGCAGTACTTC
cdr3_aa: CASRTSTGRGEQYF

clone_size: many
j_call: TRBJ1-2
cdr3_length: 13
v_call: TRBV4-3
d_call: TRBD1
cdr3_nt: TGTGCCAGCAGCCCTGACAGGGGATATGGCTACACCTTC
cdr3_aa: CASSPDRGYGYTF

clone_size: few
j_call: TRBJ2-2
cdr3_length: 16
v_call: TRBV6-2/TRBV6-3
d_call: -
cdr3_nt: TGTGCCAGCAGTACACCTAGGACCCTTTACACCGGGGAGCTGTTTTTT
cdr3_aa: CASSTPRTLYTGELFF

clone_size: -
j_call: TRBJ2-3
cdr3_length: 17
v_call: TRBV24-1
d_call: TRBD2
cdr3_nt: TGTGCCACCAGTGATTTGCCCCTAGCGGGAGCCACAGATACGCAGTATTTT
cdr3_aa: CATSDLPLAGATDTQYF

clone_size: few
j_call: TRBJ2-5
cdr3_length: 13
v_call: TRBV5-1
d_call: -
cdr3_nt: TGCGCCAGCAGCTTACAGGGTTTTCAGACCCAGTACTTC
cdr3_aa: CASSLQGFQTQYF

clone_size: -
j_call: TRBJ2-7
cdr3_length: 15
v_call: TRBV7-9
d_call: TRBD1
cdr3_nt: TGTGCCAGCGCACAATTCCGGGACAGGAGCTACGAGCAGTACTTC
cdr3_aa: CASAQFRDRSYEQYF

clone_size: -
j_call: TRBJ2-1
cdr3_length: 17
v_call: TRBV12-3/TRBV12-4
d_call: TRBD2
cdr3_nt: TGTGCCAGCAGGGGACTAGCGGGACCAAGCTCCTACAATGAGCAGTTCTTC
cdr3_aa: CASRGLAGPSSYNEQFF

clone_size: many
j_call: TRBJ1-1
cdr3_length: 15
v_call: TRBV3-1
d_call: -
cdr3_nt: TGTGCCAGCAGCCAAGGGGGGGCTACGTTCGCTGAAGCTTTCTTT
cdr3_aa: CASSQGGATFAEAFF

clone_size: few
j_call: TRBJ2-2
cdr3_length: 15
v_call: TRBV12-3/TRBV12-4
d_call: TRBD1
cdr3_nt: TGTGCCAGCAGTTCTCCGGGACAGGGGCCCGGGGAGCTGTTTTTT
cdr3_aa: CASSSPGQGPGELFF